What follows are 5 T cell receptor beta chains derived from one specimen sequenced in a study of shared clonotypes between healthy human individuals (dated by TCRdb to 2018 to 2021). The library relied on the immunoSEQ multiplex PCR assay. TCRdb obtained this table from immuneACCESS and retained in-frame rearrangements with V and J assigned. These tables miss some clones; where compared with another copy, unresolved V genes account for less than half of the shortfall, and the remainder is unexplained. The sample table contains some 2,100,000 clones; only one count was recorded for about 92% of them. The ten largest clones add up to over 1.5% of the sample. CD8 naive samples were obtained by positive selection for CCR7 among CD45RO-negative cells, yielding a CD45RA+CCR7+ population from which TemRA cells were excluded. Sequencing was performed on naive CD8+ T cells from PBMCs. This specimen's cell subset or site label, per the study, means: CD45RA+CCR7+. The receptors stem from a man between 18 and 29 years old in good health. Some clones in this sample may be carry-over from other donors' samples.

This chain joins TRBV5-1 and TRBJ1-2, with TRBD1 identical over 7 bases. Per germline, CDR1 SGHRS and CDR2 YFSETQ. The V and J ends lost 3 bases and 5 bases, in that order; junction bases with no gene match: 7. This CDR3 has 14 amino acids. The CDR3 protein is CASSSGTAFYGYTF. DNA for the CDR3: TGCGCCAGCAGCTCCGGGACAGCCTTTTATGGCTACACCTTC. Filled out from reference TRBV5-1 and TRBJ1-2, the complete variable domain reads KAGVTQTPRYLIKTRGQQVTLSCSPISGHRSVSWYQQTPGQGLQFLFEYFSETQRNKGNFPGRFSGRQFSNSRSEMNVSTLELGDSALYLCASSSGTAFYGYTFGSGTRLTVV.

Here the CDR3 DNA reads TGTGCCAGCAGTTTAGCCGGGAGGGCCGTCTACGAGCAGTACTTC. It is translated as CASSLAGRAVYEQYF. The chain uses TRBV27 and TRBJ2-7; 8 bases map to TRBD2. The CDR3 totals 15 residues. V trimming: 2 bases; J trimming: 3 bases; junction bases outside the gene matches: 6. Germline V lookup: CDR1 MNHEY, CDR2 SMNVEV (reference sequence).

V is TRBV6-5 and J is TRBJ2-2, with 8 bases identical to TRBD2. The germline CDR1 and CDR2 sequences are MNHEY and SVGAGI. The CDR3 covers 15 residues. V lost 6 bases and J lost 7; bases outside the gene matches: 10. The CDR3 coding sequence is TGTGCCAGCAGGACTGAGCGGGAGCTTCACGGGGAGCTGTTTTTT. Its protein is CASRTERELHGELFF.

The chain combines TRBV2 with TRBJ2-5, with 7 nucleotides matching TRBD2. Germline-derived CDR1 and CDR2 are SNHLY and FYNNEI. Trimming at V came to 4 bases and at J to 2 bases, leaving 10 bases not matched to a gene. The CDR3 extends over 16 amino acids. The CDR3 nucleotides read TGTGCCAGCAGTGCGCTCGGGGGAGGGTGGCAAGAGACCCAGTACTTC. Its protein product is CASSALGGGWQETQYF.

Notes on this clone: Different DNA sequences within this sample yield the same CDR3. CDR3 loop: CASSYSPLGEQYF. In DNA, the CDR3 is TGTGCCAGCAGTTACTCCCCCCTAGGGGAGCAGTACTTC. The rearrangement links TRBV6-5 to TRBJ2-7; no clear D gene. This CDR3 has 13 residues. The V and J ends lost 0 bases and 7 bases respectively, with 10 bases between them. The germline V gene has CDR1 MNHEY and CDR2 SVGAGI.